This record concerns one T cell receptor (beta chain) sequence. This sample was included in a study of blood T cell repertoires in COVID-19. In the authors' workflow: Researchers report that nucleated cell counts were estimated from reference gene primer amplification. Clones were sequenced by immunoSEQ multiplex PCR, and TCRdb holds only the in-frame ones, with some missing. The D gene and trimming were derived from the DNA, and the V and J assignments and clone size from that table. Of a few hundred thousand clones in the sample, around 88% were seen once. Trimming shortened V by 4 bases and J by 7 bases, and 10 bases separated the two germline ends. The CDR3 covers 12 residues. Germline assignment: CDR1 SEHNR and CDR2 FQNEAQ (reference sequence).

This sequence was found in a woman aged 40 to 50 who had recovered from COVID-19. The V call is TRBV7-9, the J call TRBJ1-1; unclear D gene. Input material: PBMCs or T cells enriched from blood (not recorded which). For the CDR3, the DNA is TGTGCCAGCAGCTCCCTGCCGGTTGAAGCTTTCTTT. Translated, it gives CASSSLPVEAFF.